The 14 T cell receptor beta chains presented below share a single source sample, sequenced in a study of CD8 T cells in Susac syndrome. With random hexamers, roughly 0.5 to 1 ug RNA was reverse transcribed. TCRdb reprocessed the immunoSEQ multiplex PCR reads via MiXCR and lists one record per CDR3 protein. The table includes about 440,000 distinct CDR3 sequences, 85% to 90% detected once. Sequencing used CD8+ T cells from PBMCs. The receptor set was obtained from a human donor with multiple sclerosis.

The chain carries TRBV2 and TRBJ1-3; weak D call: TRBD1 (5 bases). The CDR3 is 16 amino acids. CDR1 SNHLY and CDR2 FYNNEI come from the germline V gene. The V end was cut by 9 bases, the J end by 0 bases, with 18 bases between. This CDR3 is CARSGGSAYSGNTIYF. The CDR3 region has the DNA TGTGCCAGGTCTGGGGGGTCCGCCTACTCTGGAAACACCATATATTTT.

V gene TRBV28 combines with J gene TRBJ2-7; unclear D gene. V lost 3 bases and J lost 2, with 14 bases in between. The germline gives CDR1 MDHEN, CDR2 SYDVKM. This CDR3 is built from 15 residues. The CDR3 loop is CASSFRSENTYEQYF. In DNA, the CDR3 is TGTGCCAGCAGTTTTCGGAGTGAAAACACCTACGAGCAGTACTTC.

The rearrangement links TRBV27 to TRBJ1-2; the D is unclear. The CDR3 is 17 residues long. Germline V gives CDR1 MNHEY, CDR2 SMNVEV (reference sequence). Trimming stripped 0 bases from V and 12 bases from J, with 26 bases between. The CDR3, as DNA: TGTGCCAGCAGTTTATCAGGCGGCACCCCCACCCCTATGATCAACACCTTC. Amino acids: CASSLSGGTPTPMINTF.

The chain recombines TRBV29-1 with TRBJ2-1, with D perhaps matching TRBD2 (5 bases). V dropped 6 bases and J dropped 4 bases, with 19 bases sitting between them. Germline assignment: CDR1 SQVTM and CDR2 ANQGSEA. CDR3 size: 15 residues. The CDR3 is CSVIWTVASYNEQFF. In DNA, the CDR3 is TGCAGCGTAATATGGACCGTAGCGTCGTACAATGAGCAGTTCTTC.

The V and J genes are TRBV19 and TRBJ1-1; no clear D gene. CDR3 size: 16 residues. The V end lost 5 bases, the J end lost 0 bases, and 16 bases lay between the germline ends. CDR1 LNHDA and CDR2 SQIVND come from the germline V gene (reference sequence). The CDR3: CASSPRREGMNTEAFF. In nucleotides, the CDR3 is TGTGCCAGTAGTCCCCGCCGGGAGGGTATGAACACTGAAGCTTTCTTT.

This clonotype was picked up a small number of times. V usage is TRBV7-9 and J usage is TRBJ2-7; perhaps TRBD2 as D (5 bases). The CDR3 contains 14 residues. The V gene lost 5 bases and the J gene lost 2 bases, with 13 bases spanning the gap. The germline V gene encodes CDR1 SEHNR and CDR2 FQNEAQ (reference sequence). CDR3 loop: CASSPPGRAYEQYF. CDR3 bases: TGTGCCAGCAGCCCTCCGGGAAGGGCCTACGAGCAGTACTTC.

The gene calls are TRBV19 and TRBJ2-7; 9 bases agree with TRBD1. The V gene's germline CDR1 is LNHDA and CDR2 SQIVND (reference sequence). The V segment lost 5 bases and the J segment 6 bases; nucleotides outside the gene matches: 11. The CDR3 loop spans 15 amino acids. The CDR3 DNA reads as TGTGCCAGTAGTCATACCGGGACAGGGTTAATCGAGCAGTACTTC. It yields the protein CASSHTGTGLIEQYF.

The rearrangement joins TRBV4-1 to TRBJ2-3; 11 bases are shared with TRBD2. This CDR3 contains 16 residues. J was trimmed by 8 bases and V by 2 bases; bases with no gene match: 9. Looked up from germline, CDR1 is MGHRA and CDR2 is YSYEKL. CDR3 sequence reads: CASSQSGTSGFTTQYF. The CDR3 coding sequence is TGCGCCAGCAGCCAATCCGGGACTAGCGGCTTTACTACGCAGTATTTT.

The V and J genes are TRBV27 and TRBJ2-7; either TRBD1 or TRBD2 may fit D (5 bases each). V was shortened by 4 bases and J by 0 bases, with 10 bases between the two germline ends. There are 14 residues in the CDR3. Germline CDR1 is MNHEY and CDR2 is SMNVEV (reference sequence). The CDR3 nucleotides are TGTGCCAGCAGTTCGGGGCCTCACTCCTACGAGCAGTACTTC. Protein: CASSSGPHSYEQYF.

The gene calls are TRBV4-1 and TRBJ2-1, with a weak D call TRBD1 (6 bases). Germline V CDR1 and CDR2: MGHRA, YSYEKL. The CDR3 runs 16 residues. The germline V and J ends were trimmed by 1 base and 4 bases, with 14 bases remaining between them. The CDR3 DNA is TGCGCCAGCAGCCAAGTAAGGGGGATACAATACAATGAGCAGTTCTTC. It specifies CASSQVRGIQYNEQFF.

The rearrangement links TRBV2 to TRBJ1-5, with D tentatively TRBD1 (5 bases). The germline V gene encodes CDR1 SNHLY and CDR2 FYNNEI. The V gene lost 4 bases and the J gene lost 2 bases, with 18 bases spanning the gap. The CDR3 covers 17 residues. Here the CDR3 reads CASSATGGGSGNQPQHF. The CDR3 nucleotides are TGTGCCAGCAGTGCCACGGGCGGGGGGAGCGGCAATCAGCCCCAGCATTTT.

V usage is TRBV10-3 and J usage is TRBJ1-1, with 8 bases fitting TRBD1. This CDR3 contains 16 residues. Germline V gene lookup returns CDR1 ENHRY and CDR2 SYGVKD. J lost 4 bases, V lost 3 bases, and 10 bases had no gene match. The CDR3 coding sequence is TGTGCCATCAGTGACTACTCAACAGGGGGTGGCACTGAAGCTTTCTTT. Its translation is CAISDYSTGGGTEAFF.

This chain joins TRBV30 and TRBJ2-1; 12 bases agree with TRBD2. This CDR3 has 14 amino acids. With 3 bases clipped from V and 8 bases from J, the junction kept 5 bases outside the gene matches. Germline assignment: CDR1 GTSNPN and CDR2 SVGIG (reference sequence). The CDR3 nucleotides read TGTGCCTGGAGGCCGGGACTAGCGGGCGATGAGCAGTTCTTC. This codes for CAWRPGLAGDEQFF.

The gene calls are TRBV6-1 and TRBJ1-1; D uncertain. Germline V gene lookup returns CDR1 MNHNS and CDR2 SASEGT. Trimming removed 3 bases from V and 1 base from J, with 18 bases in between. The CDR3 contains 17 residues. CDR3 sequence: CASSDGTSRWTNTEAFF. DNA for the CDR3: TGTGCCAGCAGTGACGGCACTTCACGCTGGACGAACACTGAAGCTTTCTTT.